The 10 T cell receptor beta chains below come from one sample, sequenced in a study of T-cell reconstitution after alpha-beta-depleted transplantation in children (dated by TCRdb to about 2016). Receptor amplification or capture employed PCR. Instrument on record: Illumina HiSeq 2500. To normalize quantification of the TCRbeta repertoire, the TCR libraries were built with molecular barcoding that relied on unique molecular identifiers. The public reads were run again by TCRdb, first through fastp at Q25 and then through MiXCR, and only productive beta chains were kept. Entries are consolidated by CDR3 protein sequence, retaining the most common genes and DNA. Counted in this sample were approximately 17,000 distinct CDR3 sequences; about 7.7% of them appeared once. The ten largest clones add up to approximately 34% of the sample. The sample's time point, from its label and the paper: day 60 (about 2 months) after transplantation. The treatment or condition tag for this specimen amounts to: allogeneic hematopoietic cell transplantation with graft depleted of TCRalphabeta T cells and CD19 B cells.

Material: PBMCs, mostly from graft donor cells, obtained 60 days after TCRalphabeta/CD19-depleted stem cell transplant. The receptors were sampled from a boy younger than two who had a stem cell transplant for Wiskott-Aldrich syndrome, so the T cells may come from the graft donor.

This clonotype was picked up many times. This rearrangement joins TRBV3-1 to TRBJ1-5; no definite D call. Germline V gene lookup returns CDR1 LGHDT and CDR2 YNNKEL (reference sequence). CDR3 length: 15 amino acids. V lost 1 base and J lost 3, with 10 bases in between. The CDR3 nucleotides are TGTGCCAGCAGCCAAGGGTTTTGGCCCAATCAGCCCCAGCATTTT. Its protein product is CASSQGFWPNQPQHF.

There are many counts of this clonotype. The J gene is TRBJ2-1, the V gene TRBV19; D not certain. This CDR3 is built from 14 residues. Trimming took off 8 bases at V and 6 bases at J, with 17 bases between the two ends. Per the germline V gene, CDR1 is LNHDA and CDR2 is SQIVND (reference sequence). CDR3 sequence (DNA): TGTGCCAGTCGGGCCGGAATACAAACCAATGAGCAGTTCTTC. Its translation is CASRAGIQTNEQFF.

Only a few counts were recorded for this clonotype. This sequence joins TRBV7-3 and TRBJ2-5; weak D call: TRBD2 (5 bases). Germline assignment: CDR1 SGHTA and CDR2 FQGTGA. The CDR3 contains 13 residues. The V and J ends lost 6 bases and 7 bases respectively, with 15 bases between them. The CDR3 here is CASSATPEGTQYF. CDR3 coding DNA: TGTGCCAGCAGTGCGACGCCTGAGGGGACCCAGTACTTC.

This clonotype came up many times. This chain connects TRBV27 to TRBJ2-7; 7 bases are shared with TRBD2. Germline lookup yields CDR1 MNHEY and CDR2 SMNVEV (reference sequence). This CDR3 has 13 amino acids. The CDR3 loop reads CASGTTPSYEQYF. CDR3 DNA sequence: TGTGCTTCCGGGACTACCCCCTCCTACGAGCAGTACTTC.

This clonotype is medium-sized by share. The chain links TRBV7-2 to TRBJ2-1, with D possibly matching TRBD2 (5 bases). Trimming shortened V by 3 bases and J by 4 bases, and 13 bases separated the two germline ends. From germline, CDR1 is SGHTA and CDR2 FQGNSA. This CDR3 has 15 residues. The CDR3 DNA reads as TGTGCCAGCAGCTTGAGAGGCCCGGGGTACAATGAGCAGTTCTTC. Its translation is CASSLRGPGYNEQFF.

This clonotype was observed a handful of times. The V call is TRBV12-3 or TRBV12-4, the J call TRBJ1-4; 10 bases fit TRBD1. CDR3 length equals 16 residues. V shed 5 bases, J shed 4 bases, and the junction held 7 bases outside the gene matches. CDR3 sequence: CASSPRTGGFNEKLFF. CDR3 in DNA: TGTGCCAGCAGTCCCCGGACAGGGGGTTTTAATGAAAAACTGTTTTTT.

The V gene is TRBV5-6, the J gene TRBJ2-1, with TRBD2 matching over 7 bases. The CDR3 has 17 amino acids. With V trimmed by 9 bases and J by 3 bases, 18 bases remained unmatched. Germline CDR1 and CDR2: SGHDT and YYEEEE. The CDR3 DNA reads as TGTGCCATCGGCCCAGGGCGCGGGAGCTCAAACTACAATGAGCAGTTCTTC. It translates to CAIGPGRGSSNYNEQFF.

This clonotype was detected many times. The CDR3 loop is CSVEVRAGTYEQYF. CDR3 coding DNA: TGCAGCGTTGAAGTTCGGGCGGGCACCTACGAGCAGTACTTC. This chain links TRBV29-1 with TRBJ2-7, with a possible D match to TRBD2 (5 bases). This CDR3 contains 14 residues. Germline V gene sequence: CDR1 SQVTM, CDR2 ANQGSEA. Trimming took 1 base from V and 2 from J, leaving 12 bases between them.

At least ten counts were recorded for this clonotype. CDR3 in DNA: TGTGCCAGCAGCTTAGATGACACTGAAGCTTTCTTT. Translation: CASSLDDTEAFF. The chain employs TRBV13 and TRBJ1-1; D gene unclear. Trimming stripped 1 base from V and 3 bases from J, with 3 bases between. This CDR3 spans 12 amino acids. From germline, CDR1 is PRHDT and CDR2 FYEKMQ (reference sequence).

This clonotype was found a few times. The chain combines TRBV7-6 with TRBJ2-7; TRBD1 agrees at 10 bases. J lost 3 bases, V lost 1 base, and 15 bases had no gene match. CDR3 size: 19 residues. The germline gives CDR1 SGHVS, CDR2 FNYEAQ. CDR3 sequence: CASSLVAGQGVSWFYEQYF. DNA for the CDR3: TGTGCCAGCAGCTTAGTAGCTGGACAGGGGGTTTCTTGGTTCTACGAGCAGTACTTC.